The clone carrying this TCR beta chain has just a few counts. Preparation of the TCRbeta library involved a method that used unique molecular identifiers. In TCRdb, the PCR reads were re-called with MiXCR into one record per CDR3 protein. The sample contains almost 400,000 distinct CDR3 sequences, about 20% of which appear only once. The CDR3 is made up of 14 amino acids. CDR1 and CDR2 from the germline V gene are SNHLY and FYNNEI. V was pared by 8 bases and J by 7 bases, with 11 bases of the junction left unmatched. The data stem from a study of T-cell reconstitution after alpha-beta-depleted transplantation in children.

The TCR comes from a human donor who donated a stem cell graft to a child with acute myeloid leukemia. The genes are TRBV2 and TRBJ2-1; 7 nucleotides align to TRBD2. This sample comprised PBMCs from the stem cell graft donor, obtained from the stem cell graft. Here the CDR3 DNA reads TGTGCCAGCCAGCTAGCGGAGGGGAGTAATGAGCAGTTCTTC. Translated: CASQLAEGSNEQFF.